These T cell receptor beta chains were read from a single sample in a study of siplizumab effects on memory and regulatory T cells. Sequenced by immunoSEQ multiplex PCR; TCRdb stores in-frame clones only, minus some. The table records over 100,000 clones, around nine tenths of them present only once. The sequenced sample was CD4+ T cells sorted from blood. The origin of the receptors is a human donor in good health. Each CDR3 is given with its conserved first and last residue. Each record gives: D gene, clone size, V gene, J gene, CDR3 DNA, CDR3 protein. The D gene is left open where the match is weak. The size of a clone is reported for some rows only, either as once, few or many, or as a class for expanded clones.

d_call: TRBD1
clone_size: NA
v_call: TRBV7-3
j_call: TRBJ1-2
cdr3_nt: TGTGCCAGCAGCGCAGACAGGGGGCAAGACTACACCTTC
cdr3_aa: CASSADRGQDYTF

d_call: NA
clone_size: NA
v_call: TRBV5-1
j_call: TRBJ2-3
cdr3_nt: TGCGCCAGCAGCATCGGTCGGGGGGCCGATACGCAGTATTTT
cdr3_aa: CASSIGRGADTQYF

d_call: TRBD1
clone_size: NA
v_call: TRBV10-3
j_call: TRBJ1-1
cdr3_nt: TGTGCCATAGGACAGGGAGGTTCGAACACTGAAGCTTTCTTT
cdr3_aa: CAIGQGGSNTEAFF

d_call: TRBD1
clone_size: NA
v_call: TRBV11-3
j_call: TRBJ2-2
cdr3_nt: TGTGCCAGCAGCTTAGGGCGACAGGGGTTCACCGGGGAGCTGTTTTTT
cdr3_aa: CASSLGRQGFTGELFF

d_call: NA
clone_size: NA
v_call: TRBV28
j_call: TRBJ2-7
cdr3_nt: TGTGCCAGCTTGGGACACGGACTGGCAACCTACGAGCAGTACTTC
cdr3_aa: CASLGHGLATYEQYF

d_call: NA
clone_size: NA
v_call: TRBV7-9
j_call: TRBJ2-2
cdr3_nt: TGTGCCAGCAGCTTATTCCGTGGACGCCGTAACACCGGGGAGCTGTTTTTT
cdr3_aa: CASSLFRGRRNTGELFF

d_call: NA
clone_size: NA
v_call: TRBV5-1
j_call: TRBJ2-5
cdr3_nt: TGCGCCAGCAGCTTGAAAGAGGCCCAGTACTTC
cdr3_aa: CASSLKEAQYF

d_call: TRBD2
clone_size: NA
v_call: TRBV28
j_call: TRBJ2-2
cdr3_nt: TGTGCCAGCTGGCCTAGCGGAAGGAACACCGGGGAGCTGTTTTTT
cdr3_aa: CASWPSGRNTGELFF

d_call: TRBD1
clone_size: NA
v_call: TRBV6-5
j_call: TRBJ2-1
cdr3_nt: TGTGCCAGCAGTTGGGACAGGGGGCTGGATGAGCAGTTCTTC
cdr3_aa: CASSWDRGLDEQFF

d_call: NA
clone_size: NA
v_call: TRBV9
j_call: TRBJ2-3
cdr3_nt: TGTGCCAGCAGCGTTTTGGGGGCCGACACAGATACGCAGTATTTT
cdr3_aa: CASSVLGADTDTQYF

d_call: NA
clone_size: NA
v_call: TRBV14
j_call: TRBJ1-2
cdr3_nt: TGTGCCAGCAGCCAAGGGCTGCAGCCCTATGGCTACACCTTC
cdr3_aa: CASSQGLQPYGYTF

d_call: TRBD1
clone_size: NA
v_call: TRBV6-1
j_call: TRBJ2-5
cdr3_nt: TGTGCCAGCGGAAAATCGGGACAGTCAGAGACCCAGTACTTC
cdr3_aa: CASGKSGQSETQYF

d_call: NA
clone_size: NA
v_call: TRBV27
j_call: TRBJ2-7
cdr3_nt: TGTGCCAGCAGTTCGCTCGGGACGGGCCGAGGGCCCTACGAGCAGTACTTC
cdr3_aa: CASSSLGTGRGPYEQYF

d_call: TRBD1
clone_size: once
v_call: TRBV28
j_call: TRBJ2-5
cdr3_nt: TGTGCCAGCAGTTTCTCCCCCCCGGGACAGGGGGCCATCCAGGAAGAGACCCAGTACTTC
cdr3_aa: CASSFSPPGQGAIQEETQYF

d_call: NA
clone_size: NA
v_call: TRBV6-5
j_call: TRBJ2-7
cdr3_nt: TGTGCCAGCAGTTACTTAAGAGCGGGCTCCACCTACGAGCAGTACTTC
cdr3_aa: CASSYLRAGSTYEQYF

d_call: TRBD1
clone_size: NA
v_call: TRBV19
j_call: TRBJ2-6
cdr3_nt: TGTGCCAGTAGTCGGGCGTTACCGGGACAGGGGGCTGGGGCCAACGTCCTGACTTTC
cdr3_aa: CASSRALPGQGAGANVLTF

d_call: NA
clone_size: NA
v_call: TRBV29-1
j_call: TRBJ2-2
cdr3_nt: TGCAGCGTTTCACACCGAGGGGACACCGGGGAGCTGTTTTTT
cdr3_aa: CSVSHRGDTGELFF

d_call: TRBD2
clone_size: NA
v_call: TRBV2
j_call: TRBJ2-3
cdr3_nt: TGTGCCAGCAGTCCTAGCGGGAGTTTGGATACGCAGTATTTT
cdr3_aa: CASSPSGSLDTQYF

d_call: TRBD2
clone_size: NA
v_call: TRBV27
j_call: TRBJ2-1
cdr3_nt: TGTGCCAGCTTAGGCCGAAGCGGGATTGGTCTAAATGAGCAGTTCTTC
cdr3_aa: CASLGRSGIGLNEQFF

d_call: NA
clone_size: NA
v_call: TRBV5-1
j_call: TRBJ2-7
cdr3_nt: TGCGCCAGCAGCTTGCTAGACCCGACCTACGAGCAGTACTTC
cdr3_aa: CASSLLDPTYEQYF

d_call: NA
clone_size: NA
v_call: TRBV28
j_call: TRBJ2-1
cdr3_nt: TGTGCCAGCAGTTCGCCCAACCCGGCGGGGAAAGGGAATGAGCAGTTCTTC
cdr3_aa: CASSSPNPAGKGNEQFF

d_call: NA
clone_size: NA
v_call: TRBV2
j_call: TRBJ1-3
cdr3_nt: TGTGCCAGCAGTGAGCGACAGGTGAACGGAAACACCATATATTTT
cdr3_aa: CASSERQVNGNTIYF

d_call: NA
clone_size: NA
v_call: TRBV7-3
j_call: TRBJ2-6
cdr3_nt: TGTGCCAGCAGCTCCCGGGGAGCTGGGGCCAACGTCCTGACTTTC
cdr3_aa: CASSSRGAGANVLTF

d_call: NA
clone_size: NA
v_call: TRBV29-1
j_call: TRBJ1-1
cdr3_nt: TGCAGCGTTTTTCCGGGACCGTACACTGAAGCTTTCTTT
cdr3_aa: CSVFPGPYTEAFF

d_call: NA
clone_size: once
v_call: TRBV5-6
j_call: TRBJ2-7
cdr3_nt: TGTGCCAGCAGCTTCGAATACGAGCAGTACTTC
cdr3_aa: CASSFEYEQYF

d_call: TRBD2
clone_size: NA
v_call: TRBV2
j_call: TRBJ2-7
cdr3_nt: TGTGCCAGCATTGGTACTAGCGCATCCTACGAGCAGTACTTC
cdr3_aa: CASIGTSASYEQYF

d_call: NA
clone_size: NA
v_call: TRBV6-1
j_call: TRBJ2-5
cdr3_nt: TGTGCCAGCAGTGACGGACAGAGACTGCCGTTCCAAGAGACCCAGTACTTC
cdr3_aa: CASSDGQRLPFQETQYF

d_call: NA
clone_size: NA
v_call: TRBV28
j_call: TRBJ2-3
cdr3_nt: TGTGCCAGCAGTTTGGGGAATCTAAATACGCAGTATTTT
cdr3_aa: CASSLGNLNTQYF

d_call: NA
clone_size: NA
v_call: TRBV4-1
j_call: TRBJ2-5
cdr3_nt: TGCGCCAGCAGCCAAGGGGTTAGTCGAGAGACCCAGTACTTC
cdr3_aa: CASSQGVSRETQYF

d_call: NA
clone_size: NA
v_call: TRBV11-3
j_call: TRBJ2-5
cdr3_nt: TGTGCCAGCAGCCATCGGGACTTTCAAGAGACCCAGTACTTC
cdr3_aa: CASSHRDFQETQYF

d_call: TRBD1
clone_size: NA
v_call: TRBV9
j_call: TRBJ2-1
cdr3_nt: TGTGCCAGCAGCGTAGCAACCCCAGGGGGCGCTGAGCAGTTCTTC
cdr3_aa: CASSVATPGGAEQFF

d_call: TRBD2
clone_size: few
v_call: TRBV5-1
j_call: TRBJ2-1
cdr3_nt: TGCGCCAGCAGCTTGCGGCCATTGACTAGCGGGAGCCTCAATGAGCAGTTCTTC
cdr3_aa: CASSLRPLTSGSLNEQFF

d_call: NA
clone_size: NA
v_call: TRBV5-4
j_call: TRBJ2-7
cdr3_nt: TGTGCCAGCAGCTTGGCGGTCTCAGGGGGGAACTACGAGCAGTACTTC
cdr3_aa: CASSLAVSGGNYEQYF

d_call: NA
clone_size: NA
v_call: TRBV11-3
j_call: TRBJ2-1
cdr3_nt: TGTGCCAGCAGCCCCTTTCGGACAGAGAGGTACAATGAGCAGTTCTTC
cdr3_aa: CASSPFRTERYNEQFF

d_call: NA
clone_size: NA
v_call: TRBV2
j_call: TRBJ1-5
cdr3_nt: TGTGCCAGCACCCTCTTAGGAGGTGGCCAGCCCCAGCATTTT
cdr3_aa: CASTLLGGGQPQHF

d_call: TRBD2
clone_size: NA
v_call: TRBV28
j_call: TRBJ2-7
cdr3_nt: TGTGCCAGCAGTTTACGAGGACTAGCGACCGAGCAGTACTTC
cdr3_aa: CASSLRGLATEQYF

d_call: NA
clone_size: NA
v_call: TRBV4-1
j_call: TRBJ1-2
cdr3_nt: TGCGCCAGCAGCCAAGATCATCCAGGGAGCTATGGCTACACCTTC
cdr3_aa: CASSQDHPGSYGYTF

d_call: NA
clone_size: NA
v_call: TRBV7-9
j_call: TRBJ2-7
cdr3_nt: TGTGCCAGCAGCTTAGGCCGGAGCTCCTACGAGCAGTACTTC
cdr3_aa: CASSLGRSSYEQYF

d_call: NA
clone_size: NA
v_call: TRBV28
j_call: TRBJ2-1
cdr3_nt: TGTGCCAGCAGCCCTATAGCGGGCCAGGGGTACAATGAGCAGTTCTTC
cdr3_aa: CASSPIAGQGYNEQFF

d_call: NA
clone_size: NA
v_call: TRBV5-1
j_call: TRBJ1-2
cdr3_nt: TGCGCCAGCAGCTCTGTGACTAACTATGGCTACACCTTC
cdr3_aa: CASSSVTNYGYTF

d_call: TRBD1
clone_size: once
v_call: TRBV6-1
j_call: TRBJ1-3
cdr3_nt: TGTGCCAGCCGCGAGGACAGGTCCTCTGGAAACACCATATATTTT
cdr3_aa: CASREDRSSGNTIYF

d_call: NA
clone_size: NA
v_call: TRBV27
j_call: TRBJ2-7
cdr3_nt: TGTGCCAGCAGTTCCGCGGGCGGCGGTTGGGACCCCTACGAGCAGTACTTC
cdr3_aa: CASSSAGGGWDPYEQYF

d_call: NA
clone_size: NA
v_call: TRBV7-8
j_call: TRBJ2-7
cdr3_nt: TGTGCCAGCAGCTCCATCCGGGACTCCTCCTACGAGCAGTACTTC
cdr3_aa: CASSSIRDSSYEQYF

d_call: NA
clone_size: NA
v_call: TRBV28
j_call: TRBJ2-3
cdr3_nt: TGTGCCAGCAGTGCTACAGGGCGCGGGACAGATACGCAGTATTTT
cdr3_aa: CASSATGRGTDTQYF

d_call: NA
clone_size: NA
v_call: TRBV6-5
j_call: TRBJ1-1
cdr3_nt: TGTGCCAGCAGTTACACCTTGGGACTTGAAGCTTTCTTT
cdr3_aa: CASSYTLGLEAFF

d_call: NA
clone_size: NA
v_call: TRBV28
j_call: TRBJ1-4
cdr3_nt: TGTGCCAGCAGCAAACCGGGTGCAACTAATGAAAAACTGTTTTTT
cdr3_aa: CASSKPGATNEKLFF

d_call: NA
clone_size: NA
v_call: TRBV19
j_call: TRBJ1-5
cdr3_nt: TGTGCCAGTAGTCAACCGGTCAATCAGCCCCAGCATTTT
cdr3_aa: CASSQPVNQPQHF

d_call: TRBD2
clone_size: NA
v_call: TRBV5-1
j_call: TRBJ2-1
cdr3_nt: TGCGCCAGCAGCCCTCGTCCGGGACTAGCGGAATACAATGAGCAGTTCTTC
cdr3_aa: CASSPRPGLAEYNEQFF

d_call: NA
clone_size: NA
v_call: TRBV2
j_call: TRBJ2-5
cdr3_nt: TGTGCCAGCAGTGAAGTTAGGAGTGCTCAAGAGACCCAGTACTTC
cdr3_aa: CASSEVRSAQETQYF

d_call: TRBD1
clone_size: NA
v_call: TRBV19
j_call: TRBJ2-5
cdr3_nt: TGTGCCAGTAGCATGACAGGGTCGAAGACCCAGTACTTC
cdr3_aa: CASSMTGSKTQYF

d_call: TRBD1
clone_size: NA
v_call: TRBV28
j_call: TRBJ2-7
cdr3_nt: TGTGCCAGCAGTTCGGGACAGCTAAAGCAGTACTTC
cdr3_aa: CASSSGQLKQYF

d_call: TRBD2
clone_size: NA
v_call: TRBV7-3
j_call: TRBJ2-1
cdr3_nt: TGTGCCAGCAGCTTAAGCAGCGGGAGTAGAAATGAGCAGTTCTTC
cdr3_aa: CASSLSSGSRNEQFF

d_call: TRBD2
clone_size: once
v_call: TRBV11-2
j_call: TRBJ2-3
cdr3_nt: TGTGCCAGCAGCTCAAACCTGGGGGGGGTTACGCAGTATTTT
cdr3_aa: CASSSNLGGVTQYF

d_call: TRBD1
clone_size: NA
v_call: TRBV7-6
j_call: TRBJ2-7
cdr3_nt: TGTGCCAGCAGCTTAGTTTCCTCCCAGGGACAGGCTAACTACTACGAGCAGTACTTC
cdr3_aa: CASSLVSSQGQANYYEQYF